These 14 T cell receptor beta chains were all obtained from the same sample, sequenced in a study of T cell repertoires in cytomegalovirus infection. TCRdb reanalysed the reads using MiXCR and keeps one entry per CDR3 protein. Here the sample spans hundreds of thousands of distinct CDR3 sequences, about 8.8% being singletons. The sample was PBMCs. The receptors were sampled from a human donor in good health (CMV status not recorded). Some clones in this sample may be carry-over from other donors' samples.

This clonotype was counted between two and nine times. The CDR3 bases are TGTGCCAGCAGCTTGGTTTCCGACCACGAGCAGTACGTC. Residues: CASSLVSDHEQYV. This rearrangement joins TRBV5-5 to TRBJ2-7; D is undetermined. CDR3 length equals 13 residues. V lost 0 bases to trimming and J lost 5 bases, with 9 bases between them. Germline V gene sequence: CDR1 SGHKS, CDR2 YYEKEE (reference sequence).

This clonotype was counted at least ten times. The chain joins TRBV7-2 to TRBJ2-3, with 7 nucleotides matching TRBD1. The CDR3 spans 15 residues. V gave up 5 bases and J gave up 7 bases; unmatched junction bases: 12. Looked up from germline, CDR1 is SGHTA and CDR2 is FQGNSA. The CDR3 DNA is TGTGCCAGCAGCCGGACAGGTCTTCCATTAAATACGCAGTATTTT. Its protein product is CASSRTGLPLNTQYF.

For the CDR3, the DNA is TGTGCCAGTACCGACGACAGCCTCTATGGCTACACCTTC. Protein: CASTDDSLYGYTF. The chain is built from TRBV19 and TRBJ1-2; D is possibly TRBD1 (5 bases). Trimming took 7 bases from V and 4 from J, leaving 13 bases between them. CDR3 size: 13 residues. Germline values: CDR1 LNHDA, CDR2 SQIVND (reference sequence). The complete variable domain, with remaining parts taken from reference TRBV19 and TRBJ1-2, reads DGGITQSPKYLFRKEGQNVTLSCEQNLNHDAMYWYRQDPGQGLRLIYYSQIVNDFQKGDIAEGYSVSREKKESFPLTVTSAQKNPTAFYLCASTDDSLYGYTFGSGTRLTVV.

The J gene is TRBJ2-5, the V gene TRBV9; 7 bases fit TRBD1. Germline CDR1 reads SGDLS; CDR2 reads YYNGEE. With V trimmed by 0 bases and J by 2 bases, 7 bases remained unmatched. CDR3 length equals 16 residues. CDR3: CASSVGSSDRQETQYF. CDR3 bases: TGTGCCAGCAGCGTAGGCTCCTCGGACAGGCAAGAGACCCAGTACTTC.

The J gene is TRBJ1-4, the V gene TRBV7-8, with D perhaps TRBD1 (5 bases). From germline, CDR1 is SGHVS and CDR2 FQNEAQ. Trimming cost V 5 bases and J 4 bases, with 14 bases left between them. This CDR3 contains 15 residues. The CDR3: CASSPRDGYNEKLFF. In DNA form, the CDR3 reads TGTGCCAGCAGCCCCCGGGACGGTTATAATGAAAAACTGTTTTTT.

Ten or more counts support this clonotype. The chain recombines TRBV6-6 with TRBJ2-2; 8 bases are shared with TRBD1. V shed 7 bases and J 5 bases; nucleotides not matched to a gene: 9. The CDR3 has 15 residues. Germline V gene lookup returns CDR1 MNHNY and CDR2 SVGAGI (reference sequence). Here the CDR3 DNA reads TGTGCCAGCAAGGAGAGAGGACAGGGAACCGGGGAGCTGTTTTTT. Amino acids: CASKERGQGTGELFF.

This clonotype was counted only a few times. This chain connects TRBV18 to TRBJ1-5; D is possibly TRBD1 (6 bases). Trimming took off 1 base at V and 7 bases at J, with 11 bases between the two ends. The germline V gene has CDR1 KGHSH and CDR2 LQKENI. This CDR3 is built from 14 residues. The CDR3 here is CASSPRGAGQPQHF. Here the CDR3 DNA reads TGTGCCAGCTCACCACGGGGGGCGGGGCAGCCCCAGCATTTT.

This chain uses TRBV18 with TRBJ2-7, with D possibly being TRBD2 (6 bases). CDR3 length: 13 residues. Germline CDR1 KGHSH, CDR2 LQKENI. V lost 2 bases and J lost 3, with 8 bases in between. The CDR3 loop reads CASSPMGLYEQYV. The CDR3 DNA sequence: TGTGCCAGCTCACCAATGGGACTCTACGAGCAGTACGTC.

This chain joins TRBV20-1 and TRBJ1-1; D is uncertain. Germline V gives CDR1 DFQATT, CDR2 SNEGSKA (reference sequence). The CDR3 consists of 11 residues. V was cut by 4 bases and J by 5 bases, with 8 bases left in between. The DNA of the CDR3 is TGCAGTGCTATGGGAGGGACTGAAGCTTTCTTT. It codes for CSAMGGTEAFF.

This clonotype has ten or more counts. The chain is built from TRBV7-9 and TRBJ1-1; no definite D call. The CDR3 runs 16 residues. Germline V CDR1 and CDR2: SEHNR, FQNEAQ (reference sequence). The V gene lost 0 bases and the J gene lost 4 bases, with 15 bases spanning the gap. CDR3 sequence: CASSLALRTGVTEAFF. Written as DNA, the CDR3 is TGTGCCAGCAGCTTAGCGCTCAGGACCGGAGTCACTGAAGCTTTCTTT.

This clonotype showed up many times. The chain joins TRBV6-5 to TRBJ2-4, with 10 bases aligning to TRBD2. The CDR3 is 15 amino acids. Germline loops: CDR1 MNHEY, CDR2 SVGAGI. V shed 2 bases, J shed 7 bases, and the junction held 5 bases outside the gene matches. CDR3 sequence (DNA): TGTGCCAGCAGTTACAATAGCGGGGGGCCGAACATTCAGTACTTC. Amino acid sequence: CASSYNSGGPNIQYF.

This clonotype was seen only a few times. V usage is TRBV28 and J usage is TRBJ1-2, with D unresolved. The V gene's germline CDR1 is MDHEN and CDR2 SYDVKM. The CDR3 spans 12 residues. Trimming pared 8 bases from V and 2 bases from J, leaving 9 bases between. This chain's CDR3 is CASATENYGYTF. The CDR3 bases are TGTGCCAGCGCGACGGAAAACTATGGCTACACCTTC.

The rearrangement links TRBV29-1 to TRBJ2-1, with unresolved D. This CDR3 spans 15 amino acids. Trimming stripped 3 bases from V and 0 bases from J, with 12 bases between. The germline CDR1 and CDR2 sequences are SQVTM and ANQGSEA. The CDR3 spells CSVEATGVSYNEQFF. As DNA, the CDR3 is TGCAGCGTTGAGGCTACGGGTGTCTCCTACAATGAGCAGTTCTTC.

This clonotype was recorded many times. The V gene is TRBV28, the J gene TRBJ1-1, with TRBD1 as a possible D gene (6 bases). Trimming took 3 bases from V and 1 from J, leaving 12 bases between them. CDR3 length: 15 residues. Germline CDR1 is MDHEN and CDR2 is SYDVKM. CDR3 loop: CASSLGGRSNTEAFF. CDR3 DNA sequence: TGTGCCAGCAGTTTGGGGGGCAGGTCGAACACTGAAGCTTTCTTT. Looking up the rest from reference TRBV28 and TRBJ1-1 gives the full variable domain: DVKVTQSSRYLVKRTGEKVFLECVQDMDHENMFWYRQDPGLGLRLIYFSYDVKMKEKGDIPEGYSVSREKKERFSLILESASTNQTSMYLCASSLGGRSNTEAFFGQGTRLTVV.